The TCR beta chain described here comes from a study of T cell responses to AZD1222 COVID-19 vaccine. Only in-frame clones appear in the TCRdb table, and some are missing; sequencing was by immunoSEQ multiplex PCR. This table has about 180,000 clones, 90% appearing once. V was shortened by 4 bases and J by 4 bases, with 11 bases between the two germline ends. Germline values: CDR1 LNHDA, CDR2 SQIVND (reference sequence). The CDR3 is 14 amino acids. This TCR derives from an adult in good health. The sequenced sample was peripheral blood, obtained on day 0 of AZD1222 vaccination. This chain links TRBV19 with TRBJ1-5; D call uncertain. The CDR3 loop is CASSTVQLNQPQHF. DNA for the CDR3: TGTGCCAGTAGTACCGTCCAGCTTAATCAGCCCCAGCATTTT.